This entry features one T cell receptor beta chain sequence. Its antigen remains unidentified. Nothing much larger sits one base from this clone, and base qualities are not available. Other DNA sequences in this specimen translate into the identical CDR3. This record comes from a study of shared clonotypes between healthy human individuals (TCRdb year 2020). About the investigation overall: Three men and two women, aged 18 to 49 years, made up the cohort. For each donor, three plates each were used for CD4 naive and CD4 memory, two plates were used for CD8 naive, and one plate was used for CD8 memory. Blood TCR repertoires of about five healthy adults were deeply sequenced to estimate repertoire size and the extent of clonotype sharing between individuals. To increase sequencing depth and limit assay-specific biases, TCR repertoire library preparation and sequencing were carried out by different laboratories using diverse techniques. Each donor's leukapheresis produced roughly between roughly 0.85 and 10 billion PBMCs.

The CDR3, cysteine through phenylalanine, is 14 amino acids long. Just CDR3 DNA is preserved here, 42 bases in frame from base 1. For this chain, trimming is 3 bases at the V end and 3 bases at the J end, and the number of junction bases without a gene match is 5. Based on the germline V gene (reference sequence), the CDR1 and CDR2 sequences are GTSNPN and SVGIG. The donors were healthy, HIV-negative adults with no recently reported acute infections or vaccinations. Every donor was a Caucasian adult residing in Nashville, Tennessee, USA. CD4+ T cells were enriched through magnetic negative selection, after which naive cells were positively selected on CD45RA and the remaining negative fraction served as the memory subset. After blood collection by leukapheresis, PBMCs were isolated using Ficoll-Histopaque density gradient centrifugation and then cryopreserved in the vapor phase of liquid nitrogen. Analytical flow cytometry was used to check the purity and quantity of every magnetically sorted T cell population. Genomic DNA was isolated from every sorted fraction and measured by UV absorbance on a Nanodrop 2000c.

On the study overall, not on this receptor specifically: Across several donors, approximately 4.9% of naive CD4, roughly 3.8% of naive CD8, roughly 2.2% of memory CD4, and approximately 0.4% of memory CD8 clonotypes were shared. Higher generation probabilities were observed for clonotypes shared by all four sorted-subset donors than for non-shared clonotypes. Based on pairwise subsampling, the degree of clonotype sharing among donors was expected to be affected by sequencing depth. The genetic and exposure-history diversity represented was limited by the small number of donors. Incomplete sequencing was indicated by rarefaction of sorted-subset datasets, despite the large sequencing depth. Naive subsets generally had larger estimated clonotype richness than memory subsets did. Sampling was restricted to blood, and TCR repertoires in tissues likely differ from the TCR repertoires found in blood.

Using the deep immunoSEQ assay, TCR CDR3 regions were amplified from genomic DNA by multiplex PCR. Extracted genomic DNA from each cell subset was distributed evenly across all wells of several immunoSEQ 96-well plates, and each plate was treated as a replicate. For sorted subsets, each replicate PCR was loaded with roughly 200 ng genomic DNA, equivalent to approximately 27,000 T cell genomes. The purified libraries were quantified using a Qubit 3.0 fluorometer, sized with a Bioanalyzer 2100, and then quantified again using the KAPA Library Quantification kit. A separate single-read 150-cycle Illumina NextSeq 550 flow cell was used to sequence each immunoSEQ 96-well plate. Processing in the source paper ran as follows. The immunoSEQ output contained only junctional sequences without quality scores, so filtering could not match that applied to full-length reads. To assign V/J genes and CDR3, sequences were annotated using PyIR, a Python wrapper for IgBLAST v1.9, with IMGT germline references. Any read was removed if the V/J assignment was weak (E-value above 1e-6), the CDR3 was missing, or the read contained stop codons, out-of-frame junctions, or ambiguous translated residues. A V3J clonotype was defined by an identical inferred V gene, J gene, and CDR3 amino acid sequence. The percentage overlap between two repertoires was calculated by dividing the number of shared unique clonotypes by the size of the smaller repertoire. Richness of each repertoire was evaluated using RTK rarefaction, the Chao1 estimator, and Recon v2.1 estimates of unobserved clonotypes. Generation probabilities were computed with OLGA for all TCRbeta clonotypes obtained by the gDNA method from several donors. TCRdb's version of the immuneACCESS table is confined to in-frame rearrangements and falls short of the full clone set. An unresolved V gene accounts for under half of the shortfall where checked; the remainder is of unknown origin. D and trimming were read from the DNA, whereas the V and J calls and clone size are those reported in that table. The sample contains a few million clones, around nine tenths of them found a single time. Around 0.14% of the sample is held by the ten biggest clonotypes.

This sequence was found in a man aged 18-30 years in good health. The sample taken for sequencing was naive CD4+ T cells sorted from blood. The sample's cell subset or site, from its label and the paper: CD45RA+ positively selected. The chain is assembled from TRBV30 and TRBJ2-3, with TRBD2 matching 8 junction bases. The CDR3 amino acid sequence is: CAWRLAGRTDTQYF. In nucleotides, the sequence is TGTGCCTGGAGATTAGCGGGGCGAACAGATACGCAGTATTTT. The CDR3, completed at both ends by the reference TRBV30 and TRBJ2-3 genes, gives the full variable domain SQTIHQWPATLVQPVGSPLSLECTVEGTSNPNLYWYRQAAGRGLQLLFYSVGIGQISSEVPQNLSASRPQDRQFILSSKKLLLSDSGFYLCAWRLAGRTDTQYFGPGTRLTVL.